Shown below are 8 T cell receptor beta chains from a single sample sequenced in a study of blood T cell repertoires in COVID-19. The data were produced by immunoSEQ multiplex PCR, yet TCRdb's version contains in-frame clones alone and is incomplete. The profile shows more than 150,000 clones, 70% to 85% of them singletons. The sequenced sample was peripheral blood. The receptors derive from a human donor in a cohort sampled during active COVID-19.

The CDR3 DNA sequence: TGTGCCAGCAGCTTAGAGGAGGCGGAAGCTTTCTTT. It specifies CASSLEEAEAFF. This chain joins TRBV7-2 and TRBJ1-1; D not resolved. CDR1 SGHTA and CDR2 FQGNSA come from the germline V gene. Trimming removed 1 base from V and 8 bases from J, with 8 bases in between. The CDR3 consists of 12 residues.

This clone was picked up a small number of times. The V and J genes are TRBV4-1 and TRBJ1-6; 9 bases match TRBD1. Germline values: CDR1 MGHRA, CDR2 YSYEKL. Trimming at V came to 0 bases and at J to 13 bases, leaving 10 bases not matched to a gene. The CDR3 is 16 residues long. CDR3 loop: CASSQETGQGSMPLHF. The CDR3 nucleotides read TGCGCCAGCAGCCAAGAGACAGGACAGGGGAGCATGCCCCTCCACTTT.

J is TRBJ2-7 and V is TRBV3-1 (or the pseudogene TRBV3-2); D is perhaps TRBD1 (6 bases). Germline V gene sequence: CDR1 LGHDT, CDR2 YNNKEL (reference sequence). V was pared by 2 bases and J by 5 bases, with 22 bases between. This CDR3 has 17 residues. DNA of the CDR3: TGTGCCAGCAGCCAAACTCGATCTTACAGGGATGAAGACGAGCAGTACTTC. Its protein is CASSQTRSYRDEDEQYF.

This sequence joins TRBV19 and TRBJ1-1, with a weak D call TRBD1 (6 bases). CDR1 is LNHDA and CDR2 is SQIVND in the germline V gene (reference sequence). With 7 bases removed from V and 7 bases from J, the gap between germline ends came to 7 bases. The CDR3 length is 10 residues. The CDR3 DNA sequence: TGTGCCAGTAAGGGGGTTGAAGCTTTCTTT. Protein sequence: CASKGVEAFF.

The V call is TRBV3-1 (or the pseudogene TRBV3-2), the J call TRBJ1-4; 10 nucleotides agree with TRBD1. The V gene's germline CDR1 is LGHDT and CDR2 YNNKEL (reference sequence). J lost 5 bases, V lost 5 bases, and 5 bases had no gene match. The CDR3 is made up of 15 amino acids. CDR3: CASSTRTGGNEKLFF. The DNA of the CDR3 is TGTGCCAGCAGCACCCGGACAGGGGGGAATGAAAAACTGTTTTTT.

This chain uses TRBV3-1 (or the pseudogene TRBV3-2) with TRBJ2-1; 11 bases map to TRBD1. V trimming: 1 base; J trimming: 7 bases; junction bases outside the gene matches: 6. The CDR3 spans 16 residues. Looked up from germline, CDR1 is LGHDT and CDR2 is YNNKEL (reference sequence). CDR3 sequence: CASSQAVGQGANEQFF. The CDR3 bases are TGTGCCAGCAGCCAAGCCGTTGGACAGGGGGCTAATGAGCAGTTCTTC.

This chain connects TRBV7-3 to TRBJ2-3; 9 nucleotides line up with TRBD2. CDR1 and CDR2 from the germline V gene are SGHTA and FQGTGA. Losses at the gene ends were 3 bases for V and 2 bases for J; bases not matched to a gene: 3. The CDR3 contains 15 residues. CDR3 protein: CASSLGGGATDTQYF. The CDR3 DNA is TGTGCCAGCAGCTTGGGCGGGGGGGCCACAGATACGCAGTATTTT.

This rearrangement joins TRBV5-1 to TRBJ2-7, with 8 nucleotides matching TRBD1. Germline V gene data show CDR1 as SGHRS and CDR2 as YFSETQ. This CDR3 has 14 residues. With V trimmed by 4 bases and J by 2 bases, 5 bases remained unmatched. CDR3: CASSPGTGAYEQYF. In nucleotides, the CDR3 is TGCGCCAGCAGCCCCGGGACAGGAGCCTACGAGCAGTACTTC. Together with reference TRBV5-1 and TRBJ2-7, the CDR3 gives the full variable domain: KAGVTQTPRYLIKTRGQQVTLSCSPISGHRSVSWYQQTPGQGLQFLFEYFSETQRNKGNFPGRFSGRQFSNSRSEMNVSTLELGDSALYLCASSPGTGAYEQYFGPGTRLTVT.